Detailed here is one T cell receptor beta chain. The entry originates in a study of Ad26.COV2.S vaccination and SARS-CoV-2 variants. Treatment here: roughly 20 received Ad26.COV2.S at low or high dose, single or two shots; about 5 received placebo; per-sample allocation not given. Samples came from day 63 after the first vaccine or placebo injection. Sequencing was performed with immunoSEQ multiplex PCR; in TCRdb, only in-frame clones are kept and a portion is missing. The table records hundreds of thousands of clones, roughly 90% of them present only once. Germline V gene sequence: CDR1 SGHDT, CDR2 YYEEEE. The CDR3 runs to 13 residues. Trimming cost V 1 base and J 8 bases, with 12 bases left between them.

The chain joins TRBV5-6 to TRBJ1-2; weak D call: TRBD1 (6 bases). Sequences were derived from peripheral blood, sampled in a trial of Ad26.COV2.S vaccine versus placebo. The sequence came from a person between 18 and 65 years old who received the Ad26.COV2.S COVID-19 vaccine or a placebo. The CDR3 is CASSLTGRLGYTF. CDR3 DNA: TGTGCCAGCAGCTTGACAGGGCGGTTGGGCTACACCTTC.